The 28 T cell receptor beta chains listed next were all sequenced from one sample in a study of T cell repertoires in cytomegalovirus infection. No cognate antigen is known for these TCRs. From the reads, TCRdb called clonotypes with MiXCR, one entry per CDR3 protein. This sample has fewer than 900,000 distinct CDR3 sequences, with roughly 28% found just once. The input for sequencing was cultured CD8+ T cells from PBMCs, taken from culture after CMV antigen stimulation. The receptor set was obtained from a human donor in good health (CMV status not recorded). Some clones in this sample may be carry-over from other donors' samples.

The genes are TRBV7-9 and TRBJ1-3; D unclear. There are 15 residues in the CDR3. Trimming removed 4 bases from V and 1 base from J, with 11 bases in between. Germline CDR1 and CDR2: SEHNR and FQNEAQ (reference sequence). The CDR3: CASSSLPNSGNTIYF. The CDR3 bases are TGTGCCAGCAGCTCCTTACCGAATTCTGGAAACACCATATATTTT.

This clonotype was observed a few times. V gene TRBV7-6 combines with J gene TRBJ1-1; D not certain. The CDR3 has 14 amino acids. The germline V gene has CDR1 SGHVS and CDR2 FNYEAQ. V gave up 1 base and J gave up 2 bases, with 8 bases separating them. CDR3 DNA: TGTGCCAGCAGCTTAGGGGTAGCCAACACTGAAGCTTTCTTT. It codes for CASSLGVANTEAFF.

This clonotype was picked up a small number of times. This chain joins TRBV12-3 or TRBV12-4 and TRBJ2-7; D not certain. The CDR3 extends over 17 amino acids. Deletions cut 4 bases from V and 2 bases from J, with 21 bases between. CDR3 in DNA: TGTGCCAGCAGTTCCACTACAAGATCCTCCCCGGCCTACGAGCAGTACTTC. This encodes CASSSTTRSSPAYEQYF.

The V gene is TRBV5-1, the J gene TRBJ2-2; TRBD2 might be the D (5 bases). Deletions cut 5 bases from V and 1 base from J, with 12 bases between. Germline loops: CDR1 SGHRS, CDR2 YFSETQ. CDR3 length equals 15 residues. The CDR3 spells CASSSDSLNTGELFF. The CDR3 DNA sequence: TGCGCCAGCAGTTCGGACTCTTTGAACACCGGGGAGCTGTTTTTT.

This clonotype was seen only a few times. In DNA form, the CDR3 reads TGTGCCAGCAGGGAATGGACACCTCTTGAAGCTTTCTTT. Translation gives CASREWTPLEAFF. This sequence joins TRBV6-1 and TRBJ1-1; D perhaps matches TRBD1 (5 bases). Per the germline V gene, CDR1 is MNHNS and CDR2 is SASEGT. Trimming stripped 6 bases from V and 7 bases from J, with 15 bases between. The CDR3 loop spans 13 amino acids.

This chain connects TRBV12-3 or TRBV12-4 to TRBJ2-5; TRBD2 aligns across 7 bases. CDR3 length equals 15 residues. Trimming took 6 bases from V and 2 from J; bases not matched to a gene: 9. CDR3 region: CASRGTTRGQETQYF. CDR3 DNA: TGTGCCAGCAGAGGGACTACGCGGGGGCAAGAGACCCAGTACTTC.

This clonotype was observed a few times. The chain is built from TRBV7-9 and TRBJ2-3; D gene unclear. CDR3 length equals 12 residues. The germline gives CDR1 SEHNR, CDR2 FQNEAQ (reference sequence). Trimming took off 6 bases at V and 0 bases at J, with 4 bases between the two ends. The CDR3 here is CASRLSTDTQYF. CDR3 coding DNA: TGTGCCAGCAGGTTAAGCACAGATACGCAGTATTTT.

This rearrangement joins TRBV7-9 to TRBJ1-5, with D tentatively TRBD1 (5 bases). The V end lost 11 bases, the J end lost 3 bases, and 20 bases lay between the germline ends. CDR3 length equals 15 residues. The V gene's germline CDR1 is SEHNR and CDR2 FQNEAQ (reference sequence). The CDR3 here is CAGGDAGFDNQPQHF. The DNA of the CDR3 is TGTGCCGGGGGGGACGCGGGGTTTGACAATCAGCCCCAGCATTTT.

About this clonotype: An end of the junction does not agree with germline; a read error may underlie this. V is TRBV27 and J is TRBJ1-1, with D unclear. The length of the CDR3 is 13 residues. CDR1 MNHEY and CDR2 SMNVEV come from the germline V gene (reference sequence). Here the CDR3 DNA reads TGTGCCGGCAGTGGCCCGGCTGGCCCTGAAGCTTTCTTT. Translation: CAGSGPAGPEAFF.

There are a few counts of this clonotype. The rearrangement uses TRBV27 and TRBJ1-1; 7 positions match TRBD1. In germline, CDR1 is MNHEY, CDR2 SMNVEV (reference sequence). J lost 0 bases, V lost 5 bases, and 9 bases had no gene match. CDR3 length: 16 residues. CDR3 in DNA: TGTGCCAGCAGTCTGACAGGGTATAACGTGAACACTGAAGCTTTCTTT. Amino acid sequence: CASSLTGYNVNTEAFF.

This sequence joins TRBV12-5 and TRBJ2-5; D possibly corresponds to TRBD2 (6 bases). V dropped 2 bases and J dropped 9 bases, with 10 bases sitting between them. This CDR3 region has 12 residues. The V gene's germline CDR1 is LGHNT and CDR2 FRNRAP. This CDR3 is CASGLSGSAQYF. The CDR3 DNA reads as TGTGCTAGTGGTTTGTCCGGGAGTGCCCAGTACTTC.

J is TRBJ2-7 and V is TRBV7-6, with D unresolved. The CDR3 is made up of 13 amino acids. Germline V CDR1 and CDR2: SGHVS, FNYEAQ. The V gene lost 3 bases and the J gene lost 3 bases, with 9 bases spanning the gap. CDR3 loop: CASSFFFGYEQYV. Written as DNA, the CDR3 is TGTGCCAGCAGCTTTTTTTTTGGCTACGAGCAGTACGTC.

The genes are TRBV27 and TRBJ2-7, with 9 bases aligning to TRBD1. Germline V gene lookup returns CDR1 MNHEY and CDR2 SMNVEV (reference sequence). CDR3 size: 15 residues. The V and J ends lost 5 bases and 5 bases, in that order; junction bases with no gene match: 10. CDR3 DNA sequence: TGTGCCAGCAGTCCCTGGGACAGGGCCAAAGACGAGCAGTACTTC. This encodes CASSPWDRAKDEQYF.

V usage is TRBV27 and J usage is TRBJ2-1, with D perhaps TRBD1 or TRBD2 (7 bases each). This CDR3 comprises 13 residues. Trimming removed 9 bases at V and 6 bases at J, with 15 bases between. Germline CDR1 MNHEY, CDR2 SMNVEV (reference sequence). CDR3 in amino acids: CASTGEGINEQFF. For the CDR3, the DNA is TGTGCCAGTACAGGGGAGGGGATCAATGAGCAGTTCTTC.

In its sample, this clonotype was seen a few times. This chain connects TRBV5-5 to TRBJ2-1; 7 bases are a match to TRBD1. V lost 5 bases, J lost 6 bases, and 5 bases stayed unmatched. This CDR3 is 13 amino acids long. Germline-derived CDR1 and CDR2 are SGHKS and YYEKEE (reference sequence). CDR3 sequence (DNA): TGTGCCAGCAGGTTCTCAGGGGGCAATGAGCAGTTCTTC. Translated: CASRFSGGNEQFF.

This chain connects TRBV7-6 to TRBJ1-5, with a possible D match to TRBD1 (5 bases). Trimming removed 1 base from V and 3 bases from J, with 10 bases in between. From germline, CDR1 is SGHVS and CDR2 FNYEAQ. This CDR3 contains 15 residues. The CDR3 bases are TGTGCCAGCAGCTTAGGGGTTGGGGCCAATCAGCCCCAGCATTTT. Residues: CASSLGVGANQPQHF.

The chain recombines TRBV6-1 with TRBJ2-7, with 9 bases that match TRBD1. This CDR3 is built from 13 residues. Germline V gene data show CDR1 as MNHNS and CDR2 as SASEGT. With 4 bases clipped from V and 6 bases from J, the junction kept 4 bases outside the gene matches. CDR3 in DNA: TGTGCCAGCAGTGCCGGGACAGGGTCCGAGCAGTACGTC. Amino acids: CASSAGTGSEQYV.

The chain employs TRBV7-9 and TRBJ2-1; D could derive from TRBD1 or TRBD2 (5 bases each). Germline-derived CDR1 and CDR2 are SEHNR and FQNEAQ (reference sequence). The CDR3 runs 20 residues. Trimming took 0 bases from V and 2 from J, leaving 23 bases between them. Here the CDR3 reads CASSLAEEGSRPSTYNEQFF. The CDR3 region has the DNA TGTGCCAGCAGCTTAGCGGAAGAGGGGTCGAGACCTTCGACCTACAATGAGCAGTTCTTC.

The chain couples TRBV12-3 or TRBV12-4 to TRBJ1-1; 8 bases align to TRBD1. The CDR3 length is 13 residues. V dropped 5 bases and J dropped 7; count of bases not matched to a gene: 6. Here the CDR3 DNA reads TGTGCCAGCAGTGCGACAGGGGAGTTTGAAGCTTTCTTT. The encoded protein is CASSATGEFEAFF.

In this sample, this clonotype turned up many times. The chain has TRBV7-2 and TRBJ1-1, with 9 bases that match TRBD1. The germline CDR1 and CDR2 sequences are SGHTA and FQGNSA. This CDR3 has 13 amino acids. V shed 3 bases and J 5 bases; nucleotides not matched to a gene: 1. The CDR3 loop reads CASSLGTGTEAFF. CDR3 nucleotide sequence: TGTGCCAGCAGCTTGGGGACAGGGACTGAAGCTTTCTTT.

The V gene is TRBV2, the J gene TRBJ2-7, with 8 bases identical to TRBD2. After removal of 8 bases from V and 9 bases from J, the junction contained 9 bases not matched to a gene. CDR3 length: 12 amino acids. The germline gives CDR1 SNHLY, CDR2 FYNNEI. Here the CDR3 reads CASSGGGVVQYV. The CDR3 coding sequence is TGTGCCAGCTCGGGAGGGGGTGTAGTGCAGTACGTC.

The rearrangement links TRBV2 to TRBJ2-5; D possibly corresponds to TRBD2 (7 bases). Germline CDR1 SNHLY, CDR2 FYNNEI. Trimming removed 0 bases at V and 4 bases at J, with 9 bases between. The CDR3 loop spans 14 amino acids. Written as DNA, the CDR3 is TGTGCCAGCAGTGAAGCAGGGGGGGTAGAGACCCAGTACTTC. Its translation is CASSEAGGVETQYF.

The chain couples TRBV12-3 or TRBV12-4 to TRBJ2-4, with a possible D match to TRBD2 (6 bases). V lost 6 bases, J lost 0 bases, and 12 bases lay in between. This CDR3 has 15 amino acids. The CDR3 nucleotides are TGTGCCAGCAGGGGCGGGGAATTAGCCAAAAACATTCAGTACTTC. The encoded protein is CASRGGELAKNIQYF.

CDR3: CASRTLSNTEAFF. CDR3 nucleotide sequence: TGTGCCAGTAGGACCTTATCGAACACTGAAGCTTTCTTT. The chain carries TRBV19 and TRBJ1-1; no definite D call. The length of the CDR3 is 13 residues. Deletions cut 6 bases from V and 1 base from J, with 9 bases between. CDR1 and CDR2 from the germline V gene are LNHDA and SQIVND (reference sequence). Complete variable domain (other parts from reference TRBV19 and TRBJ1-1): DGGITQSPKYLFRKEGQNVTLSCEQNLNHDAMYWYRQDPGQGLRLIYYSQIVNDFQKGDIAEGYSVSREKKESFPLTVTSAQKNPTAFYLCASRTLSNTEAFFGQGTRLTVV.

This chain links TRBV6-6 with TRBJ2-2; 8 bases match TRBD2. Germline lookup yields CDR1 MNHNY and CDR2 SVGAGI (reference sequence). This CDR3 region has 16 residues. After removal of 6 bases from V and 2 bases from J, the junction contained 8 bases not matched to a gene. CDR3 DNA sequence: TGTGCCAGCAGGTACCGCGGGGGGTACAACACCGGGGAGCTGTTTTTT. The encoded protein is CASRYRGGYNTGELFF.

The gene calls are TRBV3-1 and TRBJ2-1; no firm D call. Germline V gives CDR1 LGHDT, CDR2 YNNKEL (reference sequence). Trimming left V 6 bases short and J 10 bases short, with 10 bases between. This CDR3 comprises 11 residues. The CDR3 bases are TGTGCCAGCAGGGACGCCATAGAGCAGTTCTTC. It is translated as CASRDAIEQFF.

This chain uses TRBV5-5 with TRBJ1-6; TRBD1 matches 10 bases. Germline values: CDR1 SGHKS, CDR2 YYEKEE (reference sequence). Trimming cost V 4 bases and J 8 bases; bases outside gene matches: 9. The CDR3 loop spans 16 amino acids. The CDR3: CASSILRDRGYSPLHF. As DNA, the CDR3 is TGTGCCAGCAGCATCCTACGGGACAGGGGATATTCACCCCTCCACTTT.

This clonotype was found many times. This chain links TRBV7-9 with TRBJ1-4; 7 bases are shared with TRBD1. Germline-derived CDR1 and CDR2 are SEHNR and FQNEAQ (reference sequence). The CDR3 runs to 15 residues. Trimming removed 5 bases from V and 3 bases from J; junction bases left unmatched: 6. The CDR3 DNA reads TGTGCCAGCAGCCCCTCCGGGACAGCTAATGAAAAACTGTTTTTT. Its protein is CASSPSGTANEKLFF.